This section outlines one T cell receptor (beta chain) sequence together with its context. No antigen is known for it. The data stem from a study of T cell responses to AZD1222 COVID-19 vaccine. Study-wide results and caveats: Repertoires were obtained only post-peak T cell response. Unmutated regions of variants are reportedly targeted by nearly half of spike-specific TCRs. Females outnumbered males among donors, who were mostly white British; clonal diversity was possibly underestimated. Spike-specific TCR breadth and depth went up after people got two AZD1222 doses.

Only in-frame clones appear in the TCRdb table, and some are missing; sequencing was by immunoSEQ multiplex PCR. The sample lists approximately 140,000 clones, 85% to 95% occurring once. CDR1 and CDR2 from the germline V gene are SGHDT and YYEEEE. V dropped 5 bases and J dropped 0 bases, with 9 bases sitting between them. The CDR3 runs to 14 residues. V gene TRBV5-6 combines with J gene TRBJ2-1; D not resolved. The sequence was collected from an adult in good health. The sequencing used peripheral blood, collected on day 0 of MenACWY control vaccination. In nucleotides, the CDR3 is TGTGCCAGCAGGTCAGTAAGCTCCTACAATGAGCAGTTCTTC. This translates into CASRSVSSYNEQFF. Variable domain in full (rest from reference TRBV5-6 and TRBJ2-1): DAGVTQSPTHLIKTRGQQVTLRCSPKSGHDTVSWYQQALGQGPQFIFQYYEEEERQRGNFPDRFSGHQFPNYSSELNVNALLLGDSALYLCASRSVSSYNEQFFGPGTRLTVL.